The 18 T cell receptor beta chains in this list originate from one sample, sequenced in a study of response to subunit inactivated influenza vaccine. TCRdb independently ran MiXCR on the RT-PCR reads; one entry per CDR3 protein. This sample has fewer than 650,000 distinct CDR3 sequences, with 10% to 15% found just once. The material was PBMCs from blood, obtained 40 to 50 days after vaccination. All receptors derive from a man in his fifties who received an inactivated influenza vaccine.

This clonotype was seen many times. The V call is TRBV29-1, the J call TRBJ2-7; TRBD1 or TRBD2 may be the D gene (5 bases each). From germline, CDR1 is SQVTM and CDR2 ANQGSEA. The CDR3 is 12 amino acids. V gave up 5 bases and J gave up 0 bases, with 8 bases separating them. The CDR3, as DNA: TGCAGCGTTTCGGGGCCCTCCTACGAGCAGTACTTC. It specifies CSVSGPSYEQYF.

The chain recombines TRBV5-1 with TRBJ2-7, with TRBD1 as a possible D gene (6 bases). The germline V gene has CDR1 SGHRS and CDR2 YFSETQ. The V end was cut by 6 bases, the J end by 5 bases, with 15 bases between. The CDR3 has 13 amino acids. CDR3 sequence (DNA): TGCGCCAGCATCGGGGACATCGGGAACGAGCAGTACTTC. Translation gives CASIGDIGNEQYF.

This clonotype appeared many times. The gene calls are TRBV5-1 and TRBJ2-3, with 7 positions matching TRBD1. The germline CDR1 and CDR2 sequences are SGHRS and YFSETQ. This CDR3 contains 14 residues. J was trimmed by 2 bases and V by 7 bases; bases with no gene match: 7. The CDR3 spells CASATGSHTDTQYF. Here the CDR3 DNA reads TGCGCCAGCGCGACAGGGTCCCACACAGATACGCAGTATTTT.

The CDR3 region is CASSLPPGRQSTDTQYF. The CDR3 nucleotides read TGTGCCAGCAGTCTGCCACCGGGACGCCAAAGCACAGATACGCAGTATTTT. The chain recombines TRBV6-2 or TRBV6-3 with TRBJ2-3; perhaps D is TRBD1 or TRBD2 (5 bases each). CDR1 and CDR2 from the germline V gene are MNHEY and SVGEGT. Trimming removed 5 bases at V and 0 bases at J, with 18 bases between. The CDR3 covers 17 residues.

The genes are TRBV5-6 and TRBJ1-6, with D perhaps matching TRBD1 (5 bases). The CDR3 is made up of 16 amino acids. CDR1 is SGHDT, CDR2 YYEEEE, per germline. Trimming took 0 bases from V and 7 from J, leaving 14 bases between them. This CDR3 is CASSLDRLGWNSPLHF. The CDR3 DNA follows: TGTGCCAGCAGCTTGGACAGGCTGGGATGGAATTCACCCCTCCACTTT.

This clonotype appeared a few times. The chain uses TRBV12-3 or TRBV12-4 and TRBJ1-3; tentatively, D is TRBD1 (6 bases). V was shortened by 0 bases and J by 4 bases, with 13 bases between the two germline ends. The CDR3 runs 16 residues. Here the CDR3 reads CASSLAPQGWGNTIYF. DNA of the CDR3: TGTGCCAGCAGTTTAGCCCCCCAGGGGTGGGGAAACACCATATATTTT.

This clonotype has just a few counts. The chain is built from TRBV18 and TRBJ2-1; D is perhaps TRBD1 (5 bases). Looked up from germline, CDR1 is KGHSH and CDR2 is LQKENI. Trimming shortened V by 6 bases and J by 9 bases, and 15 bases separated the two germline ends. The CDR3 runs to 13 residues. As DNA, the CDR3 is TGTGCCAGCTCCCCTCAGTCAGGGTCTGAGCAGTTCTTC. Protein: CASSPQSGSEQFF. Based on the CDR3 plus reference TRBV18 and TRBJ2-1, the full variable domain is NAGVMQNPRHLVRRRGQEARLRCSPMKGHSHVYWYRQLPEEGLKFMVYLQKENIIDESGMPKERFSAEFPKEGPSILRIQQVVRGDSAAYFCASSPQSGSEQFFGPGTRLTVL.

This clonotype was seen at least ten times. J is TRBJ1-5 and V is TRBV5-5, with D possibly TRBD1 on 6 matching bases. Trimming cost V 4 bases and J 0 bases, with 14 bases left between them. The CDR3 extends over 16 amino acids. Germline values: CDR1 SGHKS, CDR2 YYEKEE (reference sequence). The chain's CDR3 is CASSPIGGDSNQPQHF. The CDR3 DNA sequence: TGTGCCAGCAGCCCCATAGGGGGGGATAGCAATCAGCCCCAGCATTTT.

In regard to this clonotype: The junction does not match germline at one end; this may be a read error. The J gene is TRBJ2-7, the V gene TRBV27, with TRBD2 matching 9 bases. Germline V gives CDR1 MNHEY, CDR2 SMNVEV (reference sequence). The CDR3 contains 16 residues. As DNA, the CDR3 is TGTGCCAGCAGTTTATCTCCGGGACCCCCGACTAGCGGACTCAACTTC. Translation gives CASSLSPGPPTSGLNF.

This clonotype has only a few counts. The chain is built from TRBV5-1 and TRBJ2-1; either TRBD1 or TRBD2 may supply D (5 bases each). CDR3 size: 13 residues. V lost 1 base, J lost 5 bases, and 7 bases lay in between. In germline, CDR1 is SGHRS, CDR2 YFSETQ. CDR3 in amino acids: CASSLRGDNEQFF. CDR3 nucleotide sequence: TGCGCCAGCAGCTTGAGGGGAGACAATGAGCAGTTCTTC. The variable domain in full, completed from reference TRBV5-1 and TRBJ2-1, reads KAGVTQTPRYLIKTRGQQVTLSCSPISGHRSVSWYQQTPGQGLQFLFEYFSETQRNKGNFPGRFSGRQFSNSRSEMNVSTLELGDSALYLCASSLRGDNEQFFGPGTRLTVL.

The chain employs TRBV12-3 or TRBV12-4 and TRBJ1-5; 8 bases line up with TRBD1. The CDR3 is made up of 14 amino acids. The trim removed 6 bases at V and 4 bases at J, leaving 5 bases unmatched. CDR3 sequence: CASSPGQVNQPQHF. The CDR3 nucleotides are TGTGCCAGCAGCCCGGGACAGGTGAATCAGCCCCAGCATTTT.

The chain carries TRBV6-1 and TRBJ1-2; TRBD1 matches at 7 bases. The V gene's germline CDR1 is MNHNS and CDR2 SASEGT. The CDR3 runs 13 residues. J was trimmed by 3 bases and V by 6 bases; bases with no gene match: 4. CDR3: CASSRGQDYGYTF. The CDR3 nucleotides read TGTGCCAGCAGCCGCGGACAGGACTATGGCTACACCTTC.

Ten or more counts support this clonotype. V gene TRBV12-3 or TRBV12-4 combines with J gene TRBJ2-7; 7 bases are a match to TRBD2. Trimming cost V 4 bases and J 0 bases; bases outside gene matches: 9. CDR3 size: 16 residues. The CDR3 sequence is CASSWESTGGSYEQYF. CDR3 bases: TGTGCCAGCAGTTGGGAATCCACGGGAGGCTCCTACGAGCAGTACTTC.

Remarks on this clonotype: The junction and the germline gene differ at one end; a read error may be behind it. J is TRBJ2-1 and V is TRBV7-7; maybe TRBD2 (6 bases). The CDR3 is 13 residues long. CDR1 is SSHAT, CDR2 FNYEAQ, per germline (reference sequence). The DNA of the CDR3 is TGTGCTAGCAGCTTAGGAGGGCACAATGAGCAGTTCTTC. Translating gives CASSLGGHNEQFF.

This rearrangement joins TRBV20-1 to TRBJ2-2; D might be TRBD2 (6 bases). The germline gives CDR1 DFQATT, CDR2 SNEGSKA (reference sequence). V was clipped by 7 bases and J by 4 bases, with 16 bases between them. CDR3 length equals 14 residues. The chain's CDR3 is CSGRRDRGTGELFF. CDR3 DNA sequence: TGCAGTGGAAGGAGGGACCGGGGCACCGGGGAGCTGTTTTTT.

As DNA, the CDR3 is TGCGCCAGCAGCCTCCAGCAACAGGGGGCATACGAGCAGTACTTC. It is translated as CASSLQQQGAYEQYF. The chain uses TRBV4-1 and TRBJ2-7; 9 nucleotides align to TRBD1. With V trimmed by 4 bases and J by 4 bases, 8 bases remained unmatched. This CDR3 is 15 amino acids long. The V gene's germline CDR1 is MGHRA and CDR2 YSYEKL.

Only a few counts were recorded for this clonotype. The rearrangement uses TRBV20-1 and TRBJ2-7; 9 bases are shared with TRBD1. Germline V lookup: CDR1 DFQATT, CDR2 SNEGSKA (reference sequence). J lost 6 bases, V lost 3 bases, and 15 bases had no gene match. CDR3 length: 16 residues. The CDR3 region has the DNA TGCAGTGCTAGCATGCTTTCGACCGGGACAGGGTTCGAGCAGTACTTC. Encoded protein: CSASMLSTGTGFEQYF.

The rearrangement uses TRBV5-1 and TRBJ2-7; 7 nucleotides agree with TRBD1. The V segment lost 4 bases and the J segment 2 bases; nucleotides outside the gene matches: 9. Germline values: CDR1 SGHRS, CDR2 YFSETQ. The CDR3 is 15 amino acids. The CDR3 region has the DNA TGCGCCAGCAGCCCAACAGGGGCCCCCCCCTACGAGCAGTACTTC. This translates into CASSPTGAPPYEQYF. The full variable domain, its missing parts supplied by reference TRBV5-1 and TRBJ2-7, is KAGVTQTPRYLIKTRGQQVTLSCSPISGHRSVSWYQQTPGQGLQFLFEYFSETQRNKGNFPGRFSGRQFSNSRSEMNVSTLELGDSALYLCASSPTGAPPYEQYFGPGTRLTVT.